These T cell receptor beta chains were read from a single sample in a study of shared clonotypes between healthy human individuals. Sequenced by immunoSEQ multiplex PCR; TCRdb stores in-frame clones only, minus some. The table includes hundreds of thousands of clones, about 96% detected once. Source material: naive CD8+ T cells sorted from blood. These receptors all stem from a woman in her 30s in good health. The CDR3 runs from the conserved cysteine through the conserved F or W. The D gene is left open where the match is weak. Clone sizes are given selectively: once, few, many, or a class where the clone is expanded.

D gene	clone size	V gene	J gene	CDR3 DNA	CDR3 protein
TRBD1	.	TRBV28	TRBJ1-2	TGTGCCAGCAGTTCCGCCGGGACAGGGTATGGGGATGGCTACACCTTC	CASSSAGTGYGDGYTF
.	.	TRBV27	TRBJ1-1	TGTGCCAGCAGTACCCTATTCAGAGAGAACACTGAAGCTTTCTTT	CASSTLFRENTEAFF
TRBD1	once	TRBV27	TRBJ2-7	TGTGCCAGCAGTTGGGGACAGGGGGCCTACGAGCAGTACTTC	CASSWGQGAYEQYF
.	.	TRBV11-2	TRBJ2-5	TGTGCCAGCAGCCCCCTGGCGGGGCTATACCAAGAGACCCAGTACTTC	CASSPLAGLYQETQYF
.	.	TRBV29-1	TRBJ2-5	TGCAGCGTTGATTTGAGGGCAGAAGAGACCCAGTACTTC	CSVDLRAEETQYF
TRBD1	.	TRBV6-1	TRBJ2-1	TGTGCCAGCAGTGACAGACAGGGGGCCTACAATGAGCAGTTCTTC	CASSDRQGAYNEQFF
.	.	TRBV2	TRBJ1-5	TGTGCCAGCGGGGGGGGTAGCAATCAGCCCCAGCATTTT	CASGGGSNQPQHF
.	.	TRBV2	TRBJ1-5	TGTGCCAGCAACCTCGCCAGGGTTGCAAATCAGCCCCAGCATTTT	CASNLARVANQPQHF
.	.	TRBV28	TRBJ2-7	TGTGCCAGCGGTCCCAGGGAGGTGGGCGAGCAGTACTTC	CASGPREVGEQYF
.	.	TRBV5-4	TRBJ2-7	TGTGCCAGCAGCTTGGCTGTGGCCCCCTACGAGCAGTACTTC	CASSLAVAPYEQYF
TRBD1	.	TRBV14	TRBJ1-2	TGTGCCAGCAGCCTACAGGGGGTAGATGGCTACACCTTC	CASSLQGVDGYTF
.	.	TRBV13	TRBJ1-1	TGTGCCAGCAGCTTAGCGGCAGATTTTAATATGAACACTGAAGCTTTCTTT	CASSLAADFNMNTEAFF
TRBD2	.	TRBV5-4	TRBJ2-7	TGTGCCAGCAGCCCGTCGGCGGGACTAGCACCCTACGAGCAGTACTTC	CASSPSAGLAPYEQYF
.	.	TRBV6-1	TRBJ2-1	TGTGCCAGCAGTGAGGTTCATCGGGAAGAACGGTGGGAGCAGTTCTTC	CASSEVHREERWEQFF
.	.	TRBV5-1	TRBJ2-3	TGCGCCAGCCAAGCAACGCAGGGCACAGATACGCAGTATTTT	CASQATQGTDTQYF
.	.	TRBV19	TRBJ1-3	TGTGCCAGTTCGATTCTAGTCTCTGGAAACACCATATATTTT	CASSILVSGNTIYF
TRBD1	.	TRBV19	TRBJ2-7	TGTGCCAGTAGTCTCTCCCGACAGGGCTACGAGCAGTACTTC	CASSLSRQGYEQYF
TRBD1	once	TRBV7-9	TRBJ2-1	TGTGCCAGCAGCCCTGGCGCAGGGGGCCCCTACAATGAGCAGTTCTTC	CASSPGAGGPYNEQFF
.	.	TRBV6-6	TRBJ1-3	TGTGCCAGCAGTTACTCGATGGAAGGGGTCGGAAACACCATATATTTT	CASSYSMEGVGNTIYF
.	.	TRBV6-5	TRBJ1-5	TGTGCCAGTGGAGTGGGGATGGGTCAGCCCCAGCATTTT	CASGVGMGQPQHF
TRBD2	.	TRBV7-6	TRBJ2-7	TGTGCCAGCAGCTCAAGCCTTGGACTAGGGGAAGCCTACGAGCAGTACTTC	CASSSSLGLGEAYEQYF
TRBD2	.	TRBV27	TRBJ2-7	TGTGCCAGCAGACTCCTAGCGGGAGGGTACTACGAGCAGTACTTC	CASRLLAGGYYEQYF
.	once	TRBV9	TRBJ2-1	TGTGCCAGCAGCGCCTCGGGGAAGCAGTTCTTC	CASSASGKQFF
.	.	TRBV23-1	TRBJ1-1	TGCGCCAGCATATCGGGACACCCGAACACTGAAGCTTTCTTT	CASISGHPNTEAFF
.	.	TRBV14	TRBJ2-1	TGTGCCAGCAGCCACTTACGGGGCTCCTACAATGAGCAGTTCTTC	CASSHLRGSYNEQFF
.	.	TRBV12-5	TRBJ2-2	TGTGCTAGTGCCCTCCCCCCTCGCTTGGGACCGAACACCGGGGAGCTGTTTTTT	CASALPPRLGPNTGELFF
TRBD2	once	TRBV7-6	TRBJ2-3	TGTGCCAGCAGCTTAGCAGGAACGGGAGGGCCCACAGATACGCAGTATTTT	CASSLAGTGGPTDTQYF
.	.	TRBV19	TRBJ1-2	TGTGCCAGTAGTCCCGAGGGGAGCGGGGGCTACACCTTC	CASSPEGSGGYTF
TRBD2	.	TRBV5-6	TRBJ2-3	TGTGCCAGCAGCTTAGGGTTAGCGGGACTCACAGATACGCAGTATTTT	CASSLGLAGLTDTQYF
.	.	TRBV29-1	TRBJ1-3	TGCAGCGTTGAAGATCCCGGGACACCAGGAAACACCATATATTTT	CSVEDPGTPGNTIYF